A single sample is the source of the 8 T cell receptor beta chains below, sequenced in a study of T-cell reconstitution after alpha-beta-depleted transplantation in children. The TCRbeta library was prepared with unique molecular identifiers. TCRdb fed the PCR reads into MiXCR, producing one record per CDR3 protein. The top ten hold 12% to 15% of the sample, which has fewer than 550,000 distinct CDR3 sequences, about an eighth seen once. Sequenced here: PBMCs, mostly from graft donor cells, sampled 180 days after TCRalphabeta/CD19-depleted stem cell transplant. These receptors originate from a female patient under 10 years old who had a stem cell transplant for aplastic anemia, so the T cells may come from the graft donor.

The chain couples TRBV20-1 to TRBJ2-5; tentative D call: TRBD2 (7 bases). The CDR3 covers 16 residues. CDR1 is DFQATT and CDR2 is SNEGSKA in the germline V gene (reference sequence). Trimming took 6 bases from V and 0 from J, leaving 20 bases between them. CDR3 DNA: TGCAGTGCCAAGAGGGGGGGTACGGGCGACCAAGAGACCCAGTACTTC. This encodes CSAKRGGTGDQETQYF.

This clonotype was found a few times. The chain links TRBV6-2 or TRBV6-3 to TRBJ2-1, with D possibly TRBD2 on 6 matching bases. CDR1 is MNHEY and CDR2 is SVGEGT in the germline V gene. V was trimmed by 2 bases and J by 6 bases, leaving 11 bases between them. This CDR3 region has 14 residues. Here the CDR3 reads CASSYGGSANEQFF. CDR3 coding DNA: TGTGCCAGCAGTTACGGGGGGTCAGCCAATGAGCAGTTCTTC.

This clonotype turned up a few times. The V and J genes are TRBV20-1 and TRBJ2-5; 7 bases agree with TRBD1. The germline gives CDR1 DFQATT, CDR2 SNEGSKA (reference sequence). V shed 0 bases and J 4 bases; nucleotides not matched to a gene: 5. The CDR3 loop spans 14 amino acids. CDR3 amino acids: CSAREYRGRETQYF. The CDR3 DNA follows: TGCAGTGCTAGAGAATACAGGGGCCGAGAGACCCAGTACTTC.

This clonotype turned up a few times. V is TRBV15 and J is TRBJ1-1; D remains ambiguous. V lost 2 bases and J lost 1, with 5 bases in between. The CDR3 covers 13 residues. Germline V gene data show CDR1 as LNHNV and CDR2 as YYDKDF (reference sequence). DNA for the CDR3: TGTGCCACCAGCAGAATGGGGAACACTGAAGCTTTCTTT. This gives the protein CATSRMGNTEAFF.

This clonotype was seen more than once but under ten times. This sequence joins TRBV12-3 or TRBV12-4 and TRBJ2-1, with 12 nucleotides matching TRBD2. Germline trimming cut 5 bases from V and 7 bases from J; bases unmatched to any gene: 6. CDR3 size: 15 residues. This chain's CDR3 is CASSPPTSGSNEQFF. CDR3 nucleotide sequence: TGTGCCAGCAGTCCGCCGACTAGCGGGAGTAATGAGCAGTTCTTC.

This clonotype appeared a few times. The J gene is TRBJ2-7, the V gene TRBV6-5; perhaps TRBD2 as D (6 bases). CDR1 MNHEY and CDR2 SVGAGI come from the germline V gene. V was trimmed by 4 bases and J by 2 bases, leaving 12 bases between them. The CDR3 has 14 amino acids. The CDR3 region is CASSSPGGTYEQYF. The CDR3 DNA reads TGTGCCAGCAGTTCCCCCGGGGGAACCTACGAGCAGTACTTC.

This clonotype was recorded at least ten times. The chain joins TRBV28 to TRBJ2-7, with D unresolved. The CDR3 extends over 14 amino acids. CDR1 is MDHEN, CDR2 SYDVKM, per germline. With 2 bases removed from V and 5 bases from J, the gap between germline ends came to 13 bases. This CDR3 is CASSLTADRNEQYF. DNA for the CDR3: TGTGCCAGCAGTTTAACGGCAGACCGGAACGAGCAGTACTTC.

This clonotype was seen more than once but under ten times. V and J are TRBV29-1 and TRBJ2-1; D ambiguous. The CDR3 loop spans 16 amino acids. The V and J ends lost 0 bases and 4 bases respectively, with 16 bases between them. Germline V gene lookup returns CDR1 SQVTM and CDR2 ANQGSEA. The CDR3 region is CSVEDPTLGRYNEQFF. CDR3 bases: TGCAGCGTTGAAGATCCAACCCTAGGCAGGTACAATGAGCAGTTCTTC.